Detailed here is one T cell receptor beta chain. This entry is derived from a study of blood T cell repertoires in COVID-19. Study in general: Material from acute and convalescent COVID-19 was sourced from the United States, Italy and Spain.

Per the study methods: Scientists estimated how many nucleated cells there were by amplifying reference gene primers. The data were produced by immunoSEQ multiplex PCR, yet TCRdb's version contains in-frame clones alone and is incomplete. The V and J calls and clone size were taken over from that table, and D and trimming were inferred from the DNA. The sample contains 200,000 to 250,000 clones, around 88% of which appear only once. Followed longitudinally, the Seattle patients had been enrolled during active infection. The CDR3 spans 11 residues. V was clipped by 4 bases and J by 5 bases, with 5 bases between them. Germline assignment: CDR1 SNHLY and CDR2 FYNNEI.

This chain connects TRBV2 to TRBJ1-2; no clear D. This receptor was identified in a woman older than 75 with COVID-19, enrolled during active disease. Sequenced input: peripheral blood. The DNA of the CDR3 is TGTGCCAGCAGTGGGAGTTATGGCTACACCTTC. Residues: CASSGSYGYTF. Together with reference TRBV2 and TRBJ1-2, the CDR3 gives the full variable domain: EPEVTQTPSHQVTQMGQEVILRCVPISNHLYFYWYRQILGQKVEFLVSFYNNEISEKSEIFDDQFSVERPDGSNFTLKIRSTKLEDSAMYFCASSGSYGYTFGSGTRLTVV.